The following is a T cell receptor (beta chain) sequence with its context. Its specificity is unknown. The V end lost 5 bases, the J end lost 5 bases, and 12 bases lay between the germline ends. The CDR3 is 13 amino acids. Peripheral blood was drawn, about 10 milliliters per donor. These data originate in a study of blood T cells in healthy people across ages. General study findings and limits: Older age went with lower TCR beta diversity per million T cells, in a roughly linear way.

The use of a sample-barcoded 5' primer and a J-beta primer mix characterized a second PCR of roughly 7 to 11 cycles. MiXCR was run by TCRdb on the 5' RACE reads, yielding one entry per CDR3 protein. The sample yields about 1.1 million distinct CDR3 sequences, approximately 38% seen once. Source material: blood. The sequence came from a man between 18 and 35 years old in good health. The chain has TRBV12-3 or TRBV12-4 and TRBJ1-2, with D unclear. The CDR3 DNA follows: TGTGCCAGCAGTGTGGGCTTGGCGTATGGCTACACCTTC. As protein: CASSVGLAYGYTF.